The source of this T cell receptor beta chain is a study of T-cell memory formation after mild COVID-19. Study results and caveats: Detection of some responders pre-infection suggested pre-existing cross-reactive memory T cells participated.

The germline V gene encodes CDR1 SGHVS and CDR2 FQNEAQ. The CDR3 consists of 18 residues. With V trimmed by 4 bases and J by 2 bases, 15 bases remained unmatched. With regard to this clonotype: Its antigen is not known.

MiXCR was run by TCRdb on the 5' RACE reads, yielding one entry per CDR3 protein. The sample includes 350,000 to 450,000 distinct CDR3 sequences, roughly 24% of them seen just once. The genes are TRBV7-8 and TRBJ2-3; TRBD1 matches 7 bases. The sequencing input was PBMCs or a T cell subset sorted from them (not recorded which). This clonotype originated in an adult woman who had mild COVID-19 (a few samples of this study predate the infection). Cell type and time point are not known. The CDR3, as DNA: TGTGCCAGCAGCTGTCAAGAGGGGGCGTCCCTTACCACAGATACGCAGTATTTT. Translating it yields CASSCQEGASLTTDTQYF.